This TCR beta chain was retrieved from a study of human T cells and chemical hapten exposure. Study information: Patients got weekly scalp diphenylcyclopropenone doses over the approximately 25-week study. Upper-back patch tests with 0.01% DPC were read at 6 days. Study-level results: Alopecia in all donors means immunity may differ from healthy individuals.

This clonotype was recorded at least ten times. Its target is unknown. Each CDR3 protein gets one entry after TCRdb re-called the RACE reads with MiXCR. The sample lists 200,000 to 300,000 distinct CDR3 sequences, about 9% occurring once. The CDR3 is 16 residues long. The V gene's germline CDR1 is SEHNR and CDR2 FQNEAQ (reference sequence). With 3 bases removed from V and 0 bases from J, the gap between germline ends came to 11 bases. The time point is: pre-sensitization, week 0. Treatment noted: therapeutic diphenylcyclopropenone sensitization with weekly scalp DPC. The study enrolled 18 to 70-year-old alopecia patients suitable for DPC.

This clonotype was sampled from a woman aged 40 to 50 with alopecia areata. Some clones in this sample may be carry-over from other donors' samples. The sample was whole blood, taken in connection with sensitization to the hapten diphenylcyclopropenone (DPC). The chain is built from TRBV7-9 and TRBJ1-4, with D unresolved. The DNA for the CDR3 is TGTGCCAGCAGCTTCGACCTACGCGCAACTAATGAAAAACTGTTTTTT. Translated: CASSFDLRATNEKLFF.